Presented here are 25 T cell receptor beta chains from one specimen sequenced in a study of blood T cell repertoires in COVID-19. Measured with immunoSEQ multiplex PCR; TCRdb has only the in-frame clones, and not every one. Of approximately 140,000 clones in the sample, 86% were seen once. Sequences were obtained from PBMCs or T cells enriched from blood (not recorded which). These receptors were collected from a woman in her forties or fifties who had recovered from COVID-19.

This CDR3 reads CASQSRQGARDGYTF. CDR3 DNA: TGTGCCAGCCAATCTCGACAGGGGGCGCGCGATGGCTACACCTTC. The gene calls are TRBV19 and TRBJ1-2; 10 bases agree with TRBD1. This CDR3 region has 15 residues. Germline lookup yields CDR1 LNHDA and CDR2 SQIVND (reference sequence). The V segment lost 9 bases and the J segment 6 bases; nucleotides outside the gene matches: 13.

The rearrangement links TRBV29-1 to TRBJ1-5; no reliable D call. CDR1 and CDR2 from the germline V gene are SQVTM and ANQGSEA. The CDR3 contains 12 residues. V was cut by 3 bases and J by 8 bases, with 11 bases left in between. CDR3 sequence: CSVEGDGEPQHF. The DNA for the CDR3 is TGCAGCGTTGAGGGAGACGGGGAGCCCCAGCATTTT.

This clone was seen only a few times. The chain couples TRBV19 to TRBJ2-7; 9 positions match TRBD1. The V and J ends lost 5 bases and 0 bases, in that order; junction bases with no gene match: 5. Germline V gives CDR1 LNHDA, CDR2 SQIVND (reference sequence). CDR3 length equals 15 residues. The DNA for the CDR3 is TGTGCCAGTAGTCCTGGACAGGGGTTCTCCTACGAGCAGTACTTC. Translation gives CASSPGQGFSYEQYF.

The gene calls are TRBV7-2 and TRBJ2-7; D might be TRBD1 (5 bases). This CDR3 spans 14 amino acids. V lost 2 bases, J lost 3 bases, and 11 bases lay in between. The germline V gene has CDR1 SGHTA and CDR2 FQGNSA. CDR3 DNA: TGTGCCAGCAGCTTAATGGGGCAGGGCTACGAGCAGTACTTC. Its translation is CASSLMGQGYEQYF.

The table lists this clone with a few counts. The chain recombines TRBV14 with TRBJ1-3; 8 positions match TRBD1. The CDR3 consists of 13 residues. J gave up 16 bases and V 2 bases, and 10 bases lay outside the gene matches. The germline V gene has CDR1 SGHDN and CDR2 FVKESK. The CDR3 nucleotides are TGTGCCAGCAGCCAAAACAGGGGGTCGAAACATTATTTT. Protein product: CASSQNRGSKHYF.

The J gene is TRBJ1-2, the V gene TRBV19; possible D gene TRBD1, 5 bases. CDR3 length equals 13 residues. CDR1 and CDR2 (germline): LNHDA, SQIVND (reference sequence). Trimming removed 6 bases from V and 3 bases from J, with 11 bases in between. CDR3 DNA sequence: TGTGCCAGTAGGACCAGGGAAGACTATGGCTACACCTTC. Protein: CASRTREDYGYTF. Supplemented by reference TRBV19 and TRBJ1-2, the full variable domain reads DGGITQSPKYLFRKEGQNVTLSCEQNLNHDAMYWYRQDPGQGLRLIYYSQIVNDFQKGDIAEGYSVSREKKESFPLTVTSAQKNPTAFYLCASRTREDYGYTFGSGTRLTVV.

The chain joins TRBV3-1 (or the pseudogene TRBV3-2) to TRBJ1-1, with 7 bases aligning to TRBD1. CDR1 LGHDT and CDR2 YNNKEL come from the germline V gene (reference sequence). The CDR3 spans 12 residues. Trimming at V came to 4 bases and at J to 11 bases, leaving 7 bases not matched to a gene. CDR3 amino acids: CASSLRTGMAFF. CDR3 bases: TGTGCCAGCAGCCTTCGGACAGGAATGGCTTTCTTT.

This chain joins TRBV5-1 and TRBJ1-1; D possibly corresponds to TRBD1 (5 bases). V was cut by 3 bases and J by 1 base, with 13 bases left in between. The germline CDR1 and CDR2 sequences are SGHRS and YFSETQ. CDR3 length: 15 amino acids. The CDR3 sequence: CASSSDGGRNTEAFF. CDR3 in DNA: TGCGCCAGCAGCTCCGACGGGGGGAGGAACACTGAAGCTTTCTTT.

The V gene is TRBV2, the J gene TRBJ2-1; perhaps TRBD2 as D (6 bases). CDR1 is SNHLY and CDR2 is FYNNEI in the germline V gene. The CDR3 runs to 13 residues. Trimming took 10 bases from V and 4 from J, leaving 14 bases between them. CDR3 region: CAISRGEYNEQFF. The CDR3 nucleotides read TGTGCCATTTCCCGCGGGGAATACAATGAGCAGTTCTTC.

V is TRBV6-5 and J is TRBJ1-4; the D is unclear. Per the germline V gene, CDR1 is MNHEY and CDR2 is SVGAGI. V gave up 6 bases and J gave up 0 bases, with 11 bases separating them. The CDR3 is 15 residues long. The CDR3 sequence is CASSPRRATNEKLFF. The DNA for the CDR3 is TGTGCCAGCAGCCCCAGACGGGCAACTAATGAAAAACTGTTTTTT.

This clone showed up just once. The chain has TRBV6-5 and TRBJ1-5; possibly TRBD1 for D (6 bases). V lost 9 bases and J lost 3, with 18 bases in between. The V gene's germline CDR1 is MNHEY and CDR2 SVGAGI. This CDR3 is 15 amino acids long. The DNA for the CDR3 is TGTGCCAGTCTGGGGGCCGACAGGTACAATCAGCCCCAGCATTTT. Translating it yields CASLGADRYNQPQHF.

This clone appeared once. The rearrangement joins TRBV11-1 to TRBJ1-5; the D is unclear. Trimming left V 5 bases short and J 4 bases short, with 12 bases between. This CDR3 has 14 residues. The V gene's germline CDR1 is SGHAT and CDR2 FQDESV (reference sequence). CDR3 loop: CASSPRSDNQPQHF. CDR3 nucleotide sequence: TGTGCCAGCAGCCCACGGAGCGATAATCAGCCCCAGCATTTT.

The chain joins TRBV2 to TRBJ1-5, with D tentatively TRBD1 (6 bases). The CDR3 covers 14 residues. V was trimmed by 8 bases and J by 7 bases, leaving 18 bases between them. Germline values: CDR1 SNHLY, CDR2 FYNNEI. CDR3 protein: CASSVRQAGQPQHF. CDR3 sequence (DNA): TGTGCCAGCTCTGTGAGACAGGCTGGACAGCCCCAGCATTTT.

The gene calls are TRBV30 and TRBJ1-4; 9 bases line up with TRBD1. Germline assignment: CDR1 GTSNPN and CDR2 SVGIG (reference sequence). The junction had 6 bases not matched to a gene; V was cut back by 2 bases and J by 5 bases. The CDR3 extends over 15 amino acids. CDR3 loop: CAWSIKTGGNEKLFF. DNA of the CDR3: TGTGCCTGGAGTATCAAGACAGGGGGAAATGAAAAACTGTTTTTT.

V gene TRBV10-3 combines with J gene TRBJ2-7; D might be TRBD1 (5 bases). Trimming took 5 bases from V and 7 from J, leaving 15 bases between them. Per germline, CDR1 ENHRY and CDR2 SYGVKD. The CDR3 is made up of 13 amino acids. CDR3 DNA sequence: TGTGCCATCAGTACCCCAGGGTTGCTGGAGCAGTACTTC. Translated: CAISTPGLLEQYF.

This sequence joins TRBV4-1 and TRBJ1-2; unclear D gene. The V end was cut by 6 bases, the J end by 8 bases, with 22 bases between. Germline CDR1 reads MGHRA; CDR2 reads YSYEKL. The CDR3 consists of 15 residues. CDR3 loop: CASSPLWAERQGYTF. Written as DNA, the CDR3 is TGCGCCAGCAGTCCCCTCTGGGCCGAGCGGCAGGGCTACACCTTC.

The chain joins TRBV19 to TRBJ1-4; 7 positions agree with TRBD1. The CDR3 length is 15 residues. Unmatched junction bases numbered 10, after V lost 6 bases and J lost 6 bases. The germline gives CDR1 LNHDA, CDR2 SQIVND (reference sequence). The CDR3: CASRDPGQVDEKLFF. CDR3 nucleotides: TGTGCCAGTAGGGATCCCGGACAGGTGGATGAAAAACTGTTTTTT.

The rearrangement uses TRBV9 and TRBJ2-5, with 15 bases identical to TRBD2. J lost 2 bases, V lost 4 bases, and 3 bases had no gene match. Germline V CDR1 and CDR2: SGDLS, YYNGEE. CDR3 length: 16 residues. The CDR3: CASSPGTSGGQETQYF. The CDR3 DNA reads as TGTGCCAGCAGCCCAGGGACTAGCGGGGGGCAAGAGACCCAGTACTTC.

The rearrangement uses TRBV14 and TRBJ1-1; D remains ambiguous. CDR1 is SGHDN and CDR2 is FVKESK in the germline V gene. The V end was cut by 2 bases, the J end by 1 base, with 5 bases between. The CDR3 sequence is 13 residues long. CDR3: CASSQLRNTEAFF. CDR3 sequence (DNA): TGTGCCAGCAGCCAATTGAGGAACACTGAAGCTTTCTTT.

The chain recombines TRBV18 with TRBJ2-5; 7 nucleotides line up with TRBD1. V lost 6 bases, J lost 1 base, and 2 bases stayed unmatched. Germline CDR1 reads KGHSH; CDR2 reads LQKENI. This CDR3 has 13 amino acids. CDR3 nucleotide sequence: TGTGCCAGCTCTGACAGGGTCCAAGAGACCCAGTACTTC. It encodes CASSDRVQETQYF.

The chain is built from TRBV5-1 and TRBJ2-7; 7 nucleotides align to TRBD2. This CDR3 has 15 residues. The V gene's germline CDR1 is SGHRS and CDR2 YFSETQ. After removal of 3 bases from V and 7 bases from J, the junction contained 13 bases not matched to a gene. The CDR3 is CASSSQTSTLGEQYF. The CDR3 DNA reads TGCGCCAGCAGCTCCCAGACTAGCACGCTTGGAGAGCAGTACTTC.

This chain uses TRBV19 with TRBJ2-5; D perhaps matches TRBD2 (6 bases). With 11 bases removed from V and 2 bases from J, the gap between germline ends came to 15 bases. This CDR3 has 13 residues. Germline assignment: CDR1 LNHDA and CDR2 SQIVND (reference sequence). The CDR3 is CAGAGQKQETQYF. Written as DNA, the CDR3 is TGTGCCGGAGCGGGTCAGAAACAAGAGACCCAGTACTTC. Full variable domain (rest looked up from reference TRBV19 and TRBJ2-5): DGGITQSPKYLFRKEGQNVTLSCEQNLNHDAMYWYRQDPGQGLRLIYYSQIVNDFQKGDIAEGYSVSREKKESFPLTVTSAQKNPTAFYLCAGAGQKQETQYFGPGTRLLVL.

The chain links TRBV10-3 to TRBJ1-6; 8 bases match TRBD1. V trimming: 3 bases; J trimming: 3 bases; junction bases outside the gene matches: 10. Per the germline V gene, CDR1 is ENHRY and CDR2 is SYGVKD. The CDR3 is 18 amino acids. CDR3 sequence reads: CAISDPDREGGYNSPLHF. CDR3 nucleotides: TGTGCCATCAGTGACCCGGACAGGGAAGGAGGCTATAATTCACCCCTCCACTTT.

This sequence joins TRBV7-2 and TRBJ1-2; 9 bases match TRBD1. The CDR3 totals 18 residues. CDR1 and CDR2 from the germline V gene are SGHTA and FQGNSA. V dropped 4 bases and J dropped 6; count of bases not matched to a gene: 18. Here the CDR3 DNA reads TGTGCCAGCAGCTGGGGGGATTTTCCGGGACAGGGTGGGGATGGCTACACCTTC. It translates to CASSWGDFPGQGGDGYTF.

The V and J genes are TRBV4-1 and TRBJ2-7; 7 positions agree with TRBD1. V trimming: 1 base; J trimming: 5 bases; junction bases outside the gene matches: 5. Germline CDR1 MGHRA, CDR2 YSYEKL. The length of the CDR3 is 14 residues. The CDR3 DNA is TGCGCCAGCAGCCAAGTGGGACAGTTGGACGAGCAGTACTTC. Encoded protein: CASSQVGQLDEQYF.